The next 17 T cell receptor beta chains were all read from a single sample in a study of T cell responses to AZD1222 COVID-19 vaccine. Repertoires were generated with immunoSEQ multiplex PCR, while TCRdb's copy carries only in-frame clones and drops some. The sample gives roughly 40,000 clones, around 82% of which show up once; about 3.9% is in the top ten. Sequencing used peripheral blood, obtained on day 0 of AZD1222 vaccination. All receptors derive from an adult in good health.

This chain links TRBV10-3 with TRBJ2-1; TRBD1 aligns across 8 bases. Germline-derived CDR1 and CDR2 are ENHRY and SYGVKD. The V and J ends lost 0 bases and 7 bases, in that order; junction bases with no gene match: 5. This CDR3 is built from 15 residues. The chain's CDR3 is CAISESRTGSNEQFF. The CDR3 nucleotides are TGTGCCATCAGTGAGTCAAGGACAGGGTCTAATGAGCAGTTCTTC.

Only one count was recorded for this clone. This rearrangement joins TRBV10-3 to TRBJ2-1; tentative D call: TRBD1 (7 bases). The CDR3 spans 14 residues. V dropped 3 bases and J dropped 5 bases, with 11 bases sitting between them. Germline lookup yields CDR1 ENHRY and CDR2 SYGVKD. The chain's CDR3 is CAISDQGGNNEQFF. The CDR3 DNA is TGTGCCATCAGTGATCAGGGGGGCAACAATGAGCAGTTCTTC.

This chain uses TRBV28 with TRBJ2-1; D unresolved. Germline assignment: CDR1 MDHEN and CDR2 SYDVKM. The CDR3 consists of 15 residues. V lost 7 bases and J lost 2, with 15 bases in between. DNA for the CDR3: TGTGCCAGCACTCCTGGAGATCTCACCTACAATGAGCAGTTCTTC. Protein product: CASTPGDLTYNEQFF.

This clone was seen only once. CDR3 DNA: TGTGCCAGCAGCTTCCGGACTAGCGGGACCACAGATACGCAGTATTTT. Protein sequence: CASSFRTSGTTDTQYF. The chain employs TRBV11-3 and TRBJ2-3; 12 positions agree with TRBD2. The length of the CDR3 is 16 residues. Germline lookup yields CDR1 SGHNT and CDR2 YENEEA. With V trimmed by 3 bases and J by 2 bases, 3 bases remained unmatched.

This chain connects TRBV19 to TRBJ1-2, with D perhaps TRBD1 (6 bases). CDR1 is LNHDA and CDR2 is SQIVND in the germline V gene (reference sequence). Trimming shortened V by 7 bases and J by 2 bases, and 17 bases separated the two germline ends. The CDR3 has 15 residues. The CDR3 DNA reads TGTGCCAGTAACGGCGGCAGGGGAGAGAACTATGGCTACACCTTC. It specifies CASNGGRGENYGYTF.

The V call is TRBV28, the J call TRBJ1-5, with D unresolved. CDR1 and CDR2 from the germline V gene are MDHEN and SYDVKM. V was pared by 3 bases and J by 7 bases, with 7 bases between. CDR3 length equals 12 residues. CDR3 sequence (DNA): TGTGCCAGCAGTTTCGGTATCCAGCCCCAGCATTTT. Translated, it gives CASSFGIQPQHF.

The chain is built from TRBV28 and TRBJ2-7, with D possibly matching TRBD1 (5 bases). Deletions cut 6 bases from V and 4 bases from J, with 13 bases between. This CDR3 is built from 13 residues. From germline, CDR1 is MDHEN and CDR2 SYDVKM. The CDR3 protein is CASSSPSGYEQYF. In DNA, the CDR3 is TGTGCCAGCAGCTCTCCCTCAGGGTACGAGCAGTACTTC.

The chain has TRBV11-3 and TRBJ2-5; D possibly corresponds to TRBD2 (6 bases). The CDR3 consists of 15 residues. Germline CDR1 reads SGHNT; CDR2 reads YENEEA. Trimming removed 7 bases from V and 1 base from J, with 16 bases in between. The CDR3 spells CASKVGGISQETQYF. The CDR3 DNA reads as TGTGCCAGCAAAGTCGGAGGGATTTCCCAAGAGACCCAGTACTTC.

This rearrangement joins TRBV28 to TRBJ1-5; 10 nucleotides line up with TRBD1. Germline-derived CDR1 and CDR2 are MDHEN and SYDVKM. With V trimmed by 5 bases and J by 4 bases, 5 bases remained unmatched. The CDR3 runs 15 residues. Here the CDR3 reads CASSLGQGRNQPQHF. Written as DNA, the CDR3 is TGTGCCAGCAGTCTGGGACAGGGGAGGAATCAGCCCCAGCATTTT. Together with reference TRBV28 and TRBJ1-5, the CDR3 gives the full variable domain: DVKVTQSSRYLVKRTGEKVFLECVQDMDHENMFWYRQDPGLGLRLIYFSYDVKMKEKGDIPEGYSVSREKKERFSLILESASTNQTSMYLCASSLGQGRNQPQHFGDGTRLSIL.

The rearrangement links TRBV7-6 to TRBJ2-3, with D hard to call. The CDR3 sequence is 14 residues long. V was shortened by 0 bases and J by 3 bases, with 7 bases between the two germline ends. The V gene's germline CDR1 is SGHVS and CDR2 FNYEAQ. CDR3 amino acids: CASSLAGGTDTQYF. The CDR3 region has the DNA TGTGCCAGCAGCTTAGCTGGTGGGACAGATACGCAGTATTTT.

V is TRBV30 and J is TRBJ2-2; D unresolved. This CDR3 contains 14 residues. Germline V gives CDR1 GTSNPN, CDR2 SVGIG (reference sequence). V lost 0 bases and J 4 bases, leaving 9 bases between the germline ends. The CDR3 nucleotides read TGTGCCTGGAGTGTGGCCGGGTCCACCGGGGAGCTGTTTTTT. This gives the protein CAWSVAGSTGELFF. The full variable domain, with the rest looked up from reference TRBV30 and TRBJ2-2, is SQTIHQWPATLVQPVGSPLSLECTVEGTSNPNLYWYRQAAGRGLQLLFYSVGIGQISSEVPQNLSASRPQDRQFILSSKKLLLSDSGFYLCAWSVAGSTGELFFGEGSRLTVL.

The genes are TRBV5-6 and TRBJ1-2, with D unclear. The CDR3 is made up of 13 amino acids. The V end was cut by 3 bases, the J end by 2 bases, with 8 bases between. The V gene's germline CDR1 is SGHDT and CDR2 YYEEEE. The DNA for the CDR3 is TGTGCCAGCAGCTCGTCAGGAAACTATGGCTACACCTTC. It translates to CASSSSGNYGYTF.

The chain combines TRBV5-6 with TRBJ1-6; D is possibly TRBD1 (5 bases). Between the trimmed V and J ends, which lost 5 bases and 10 bases, there was a span of 19 bases. Germline CDR1 and CDR2: SGHDT and YYEEEE. The CDR3 runs 15 residues. The CDR3 loop is CASSRRGGLGSPLHF. Here the CDR3 DNA reads TGTGCCAGCAGTCGACGTGGGGGGTTGGGGTCACCCCTCCACTTT.

The chain combines TRBV18 with TRBJ2-5; D remains unclear. Germline V gene lookup returns CDR1 KGHSH and CDR2 LQKENI. This CDR3 spans 11 amino acids. Trimming shortened V by 3 bases and J by 6 bases, and 5 bases separated the two germline ends. This chain's CDR3 is CASSPSKTQYF. For the CDR3, the DNA is TGTGCCAGCTCACCTAGCAAGACCCAGTACTTC.

About this clone: The same CDR3 arises from other DNA sequences in this sample as well. The rearrangement joins TRBV7-2 to TRBJ1-5; D gene ambiguous. The length of the CDR3 is 14 residues. Germline V gene sequence: CDR1 SGHTA, CDR2 FQGNSA. V dropped 3 bases and J dropped 5 bases, with 11 bases sitting between them. CDR3 bases: TGTGCCAGCAGCTTCCCCGGAGGTGATCAGCCCCAGCATTTT. Protein sequence: CASSFPGGDQPQHF.

V usage is TRBV19 and J usage is TRBJ1-1, with D tentatively TRBD1 (6 bases). The CDR3 spans 15 residues. Germline V gene sequence: CDR1 LNHDA, CDR2 SQIVND (reference sequence). With 7 bases removed from V and 0 bases from J, the gap between germline ends came to 15 bases. The CDR3 nucleotides read TGTGCCAGTATGAAAGGGGGTAGAATGAACACTGAAGCTTTCTTT. Encoded protein: CASMKGGRMNTEAFF.

The chain is built from TRBV6-6 and TRBJ2-2, with TRBD2 matching 8 bases. The germline CDR1 and CDR2 sequences are MNHNY and SVGAGI (reference sequence). Unmatched junction bases numbered 2, after V lost 0 bases and J lost 5 bases. The CDR3 runs to 15 residues. The CDR3 sequence is CASSYSERGTGELFF. The CDR3 DNA reads as TGTGCCAGCAGTTACTCTGAGCGGGGGACCGGGGAGCTGTTTTTT.